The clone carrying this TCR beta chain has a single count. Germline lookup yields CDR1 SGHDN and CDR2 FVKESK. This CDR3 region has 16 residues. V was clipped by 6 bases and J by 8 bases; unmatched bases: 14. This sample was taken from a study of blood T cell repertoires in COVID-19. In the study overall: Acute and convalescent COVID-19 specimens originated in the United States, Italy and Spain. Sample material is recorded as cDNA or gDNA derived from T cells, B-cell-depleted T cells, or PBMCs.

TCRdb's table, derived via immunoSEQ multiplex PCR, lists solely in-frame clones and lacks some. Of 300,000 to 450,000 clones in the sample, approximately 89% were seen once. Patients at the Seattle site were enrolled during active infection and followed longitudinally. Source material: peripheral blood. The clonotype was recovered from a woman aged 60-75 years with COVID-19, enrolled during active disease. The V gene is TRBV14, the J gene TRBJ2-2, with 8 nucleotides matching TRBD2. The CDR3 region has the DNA TGTGCCAGCAGACCCAGTCGGGGGGGCAAAGGGGGGGAGCTGTTTTTT. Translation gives CASRPSRGGKGGELFF.